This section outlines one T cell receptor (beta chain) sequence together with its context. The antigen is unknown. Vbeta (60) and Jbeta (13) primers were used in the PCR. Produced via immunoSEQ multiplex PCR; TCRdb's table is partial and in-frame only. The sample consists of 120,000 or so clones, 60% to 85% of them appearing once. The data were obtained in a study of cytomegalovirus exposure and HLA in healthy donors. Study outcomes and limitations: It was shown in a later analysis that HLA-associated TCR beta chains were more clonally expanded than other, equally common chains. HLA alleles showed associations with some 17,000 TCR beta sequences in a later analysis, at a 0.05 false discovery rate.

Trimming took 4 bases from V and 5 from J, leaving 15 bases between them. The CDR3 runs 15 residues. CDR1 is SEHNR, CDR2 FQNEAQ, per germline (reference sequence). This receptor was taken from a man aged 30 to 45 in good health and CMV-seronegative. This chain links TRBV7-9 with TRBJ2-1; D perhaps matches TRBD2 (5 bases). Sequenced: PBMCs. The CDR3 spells CASSWTPAADNEQFF. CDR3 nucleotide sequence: TGTGCCAGCAGCTGGACTCCAGCCGCCGACAATGAGCAGTTCTTC.